This note documents a single T cell receptor beta chain sequence. Its antigen is not identified. Germline loops: CDR1 SGHRS, CDR2 YFSETQ. CDR3 length equals 14 residues. Losses at the gene ends were 0 bases for V and 7 bases for J; bases not matched to a gene: 3. The protocol was immunoSEQ multiplex PCR, while the TCRdb copy is restricted to in-frame clones and leaves out a portion. Of around 78,000 clones in the sample, about nine tenths were seen once. The entry originates in a study of OX40 agonist ivuxolimab in advanced cancers. Study details: Dosing consisted of intravenous ivuxolimab at 0.01 to 10 mg/kg every 2 weeks. Over 30% of patients had received prior checkpoint inhibitor therapy. Study results and limitations: Clonal expansion by week 6 occurred in CD4+ and CD8+ blood T cells (at 0.1 to 3.0 mg/kg).

This chain joins TRBV5-1 and TRBJ1-3; the match to TRBD1 covers 8 bases. The clonotype was recovered from an adult with an advanced solid tumor such as melanoma, head and neck, liver or kidney cancer. The source material was CD4+ or CD8+ T cells sorted from blood, sampled in a trial of the OX40 agonist ivuxolimab. The CDR3 spells CASSLGDRTNTIYF. DNA for the CDR3: TGCGCCAGCAGCTTGGGGGACAGGACGAACACCATATATTTT. Based on the CDR3 plus reference TRBV5-1 and TRBJ1-3, the full variable domain is KAGVTQTPRYLIKTRGQQVTLSCSPISGHRSVSWYQQTPGQGLQFLFEYFSETQRNKGNFPGRFSGRQFSNSRSEMNVSTLELGDSALYLCASSLGDRTNTIYFGEGSWLTVV.